This entry features one T cell receptor (beta chain) sequence. The data were taken from a study of PD-L1 blockade in urothelial cancer. For the study at large: Male sex and bladder-origin urothelial cancer characterized about 85% of the 29 patients.

Time point: pretreatment peripheral blood. The CDR3 is 12 residues long. V lost 6 bases and J lost 1, with 3 bases in between. From germline, CDR1 is MNHEY and CDR2 SMNVEV (reference sequence). Assay used: immunoSEQ multiplex PCR; TCRdb lists only in-frame clones, some missing. This table holds tens of thousands of clones, about 89% found once. The origin of this receptor is an elderly woman with urothelial cancer. Here the sequenced sample was PBMCs, taken around atezolizumab (anti-PD-L1) treatment. V gene TRBV27 combines with J gene TRBJ2-2; D is undetermined. In nucleotides, the CDR3 is TGTGCCAGCAGCCGGAACACCGGGGAGCTGTTTTTT. Translated: CASSRNTGELFF.